This TCR beta chain was obtained from a study of shared clonotypes between healthy human individuals. Study in general: Each donor's CD4 naive and CD4 memory cells filled three plates apiece, CD8 naive two, and CD8 memory one.

The V and J ends lost 5 bases and 4 bases respectively, with 12 bases between them. The CDR3 is 13 residues long. From germline, CDR1 is SGHAT and CDR2 FQNNGV. In the naive CD8 group, cells lacked CD45RO and were positively selected for CCR7, so terminally differentiated effector memory CD45RA+ cells were left out. Donors included only healthy HIV-negative adults lacking recent acute infections or vaccinations. All the donors were Caucasian adults who lived in Nashville, Tennessee. Note on this clone: The same CDR3 also results from other DNA sequences found in this sample.

Deep level was the assay's run setting. Assay used: immunoSEQ multiplex PCR; TCRdb lists only in-frame clones, some missing. The table records millions of clones, about 94% of them present only once. The sequenced sample was naive CD8+ T cells sorted from blood. This TCR was sampled from a man aged 18 to 30 in good health. The V and J genes are TRBV11-2 and TRBJ2-7; D not certain. The CDR3 nucleotides are TGTGCCAGCAGCCTAGGGCCCGCATACGAGCAGTACTTC. Protein product: CASSLGPAYEQYF.